This is a list of T cell receptor beta chains from one sample in a study of human T cells and chemical hapten exposure. MiXCR, run by TCRdb on the RACE reads, gives a single entry per CDR3 protein. The table includes tens of thousands of distinct CDR3 sequences, about 10% detected once. This material consisted of whole blood, taken in connection with sensitization to the hapten diphenylcyclopropenone (DPC). These receptors originate from a woman in her 40s with alopecia areata. Some clones in this sample may be carry-over from other donors' samples. The CDR3 runs from the conserved cysteine through the conserved F or W. D genes are given only for firm matches. Rows give clone size only sometimes, using once, few, many, or a class for an expanded clone.

cdr3_aa cdr3_nt v_call clone_size j_call d_call
CASSRTGTGELFF TGTGCCAGCAGTCGGACAGGGACCGGGGAGCTGTTTTTT TRBV7-3 many TRBJ2-2 TRBD1
CASSLGVSLDEELFF TGTGCCAGCAGCTTAGGGGTGTCTCTCGACGAGGAGCTGTTTTTT TRBV7-2 - TRBJ2-2 -
CASSQGAGSEQYF TGTGCCAGCAGCCAAGGTGCGGGATCCGAGCAGTACTTC TRBV3-1 few TRBJ2-7 -
CASSDAPGQGPTDTQYF TGTGCCAGCAGTGACGCACCGGGACAGGGACCCACAGATACGCAGTATTTT TRBV6-4 few TRBJ2-3 TRBD1
CAITPGQSSGANVLTF TGTGCCATCACCCCGGGACAGAGCTCTGGGGCCAACGTCCTGACTTTC TRBV10-3 many TRBJ2-6 TRBD1
CATGRESYQETQYF TGTGCCACCGGGCGGGAGAGCTACCAAGAGACCCAGTACTTC TRBV7-2 many TRBJ2-5 TRBD2
CASSGGYSNTEAFF TGTGCCAGCAGCGGGGGATATTCGAACACTGAAGCTTTCTTT TRBV7-3 many TRBJ1-1 -
CASSLLEADEQYF TGTGCCAGCTCACTCCTCGAGGCGGACGAGCAGTACTTC TRBV18 many TRBJ2-7 -
CASSMVRGLSNQPQHF TGTGCCAGTAGTATGGTCAGGGGGCTGAGCAATCAGCCCCAGCATTTT TRBV19 few TRBJ1-5 TRBD1
CSALGSLNTEAFF TGCAGCGCCTTAGGTAGTTTGAACACTGAAGCTTTCTTT TRBV29-1 many TRBJ1-1 -
CASSVEVAGGPTDTQYF TGTGCCAGCAGCGTAGAGGTAGCGGGGGGACCCACAGATACGCAGTATTTT TRBV9 many TRBJ2-3 TRBD2
CASSTPGLAGRNEQFF TGTGCCAGCAGTACCCCGGGACTAGCGGGGCGCAATGAGCAGTTCTTC TRBV12-3/TRBV12-4 many TRBJ2-1 TRBD2
CASRYAGRGTEAFF TGTGCCAGCAGATATGCGGGGCGCGGGACTGAAGCTTTCTTT TRBV6-2/TRBV6-3 many TRBJ1-1 -
CSGQDFNTEAFF TGCAGCGGGCAGGACTTCAACACTGAAGCTTTCTTT TRBV29-1 many TRBJ1-1 -
CASSLEGVTAGDTQYF TGTGCCAGCAGCCTGGAGGGGGTCACCGCGGGAGATACGCAGTATTTT TRBV4-2 - TRBJ2-3 -
CSARLTGGRETQYF TGCAGTGCTCGACTGACAGGGGGAAGAGAGACCCAGTACTTC TRBV20-1 few TRBJ2-5 TRBD1
CASSSGGGTGNTGELFF TGTGCCAGCAGCTCCGGCGGCGGGACAGGGAACACCGGGGAGCTGTTTTTT TRBV7-9 - TRBJ2-2 TRBD1
CASTKLTGAGTEAFF TGTGCCAGCACCAAATTGACAGGGGCGGGGACTGAAGCTTTCTTT TRBV12-3/TRBV12-4 many TRBJ1-1 TRBD1
CASSSQVGNSPLHF TGTGCCAGCAGCTCGCAGGTGGGGAATTCACCCCTCCACTTT TRBV9 many TRBJ1-6 -
CSARATGTSYNSPLHF TGCAGTGCTAGAGCGACAGGGACGTCCTATAATTCACCCCTCCACTTT TRBV20-1 many TRBJ1-6 TRBD1
CASSIGAGTSFYEQYF TGTGCCAGTAGTATCGGGGCCGGGACTAGCTTTTACGAGCAGTACTTC TRBV19 few TRBJ2-7 TRBD2
CASTPGTGMNSPLHF TGTGCCAGTACCCCTGGGACAGGGATGAATTCACCCCTCCACTTT TRBV19 few TRBJ1-6 TRBD1
CASYYGYTF TGTGCCAGCTACTATGGCTACACCTTC TRBV7-4 many TRBJ1-2 -
CASSRSSGGQPEQFF TGTGCCAGCAGCCGCTCTAGCGGGGGGCAACCGGAGCAGTTCTTC TRBV7-2 - TRBJ2-1 TRBD2